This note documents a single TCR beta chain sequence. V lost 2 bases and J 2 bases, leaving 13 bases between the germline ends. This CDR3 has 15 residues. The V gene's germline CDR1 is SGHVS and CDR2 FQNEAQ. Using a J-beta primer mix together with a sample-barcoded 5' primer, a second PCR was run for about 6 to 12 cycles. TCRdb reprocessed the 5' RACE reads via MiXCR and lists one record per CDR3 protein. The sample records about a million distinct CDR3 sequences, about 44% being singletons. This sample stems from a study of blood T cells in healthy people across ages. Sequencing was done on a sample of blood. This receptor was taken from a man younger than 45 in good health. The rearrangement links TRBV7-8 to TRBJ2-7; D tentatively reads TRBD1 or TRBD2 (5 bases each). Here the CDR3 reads CASSLSGDHTYEQYF. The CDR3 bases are TGTGCCAGCAGCTTAAGTGGGGACCATACCTACGAGCAGTACTTC.